This T cell receptor beta chain was captured by sequencing in a study of glioma-infiltrating T cells after dendritic cell vaccination. CDR3 length: 14 amino acids. Germline V gives CDR1 MNHEY, CDR2 SVGAGI. Trimming left V 4 bases short and J 4 bases short, with 11 bases between. Assay: immunoSEQ multiplex PCR; the TCRdb copy retains only in-frame clones and omits some. The sample has some 70,000 clones, roughly four fifths seen once. This clonotype was sampled from a human donor with glioblastoma. This chain connects TRBV6-5 to TRBJ1-3; possibly TRBD1 for D (6 bases). Sequencing was performed on blood, taken before dendritic cell vaccination. CDR3 sequence (DNA): TGTGCCAGCAGTTTCGGGGGGCCCGGAAACACCATATATTTT. This sequence encodes CASSFGGPGNTIYF.